This T cell receptor (beta chain) was sequenced for a study of T-cell memory formation after mild COVID-19. TCRdb reprocessed the 5' RACE reads with MiXCR, giving one entry per CDR3 protein. The data contain around 300,000 distinct CDR3 sequences, approximately 12% of them singletons. General observations from the study: Mostly located in CM and EM were contracting CD4+ clones, with contracting CD8+ clones located in EMRA.

Looked up from germline, CDR1 is SEHNR and CDR2 is FQNEAQ (reference sequence). This CDR3 comprises 15 residues. The trim removed 5 bases at V and 3 bases at J, leaving 5 bases unmatched. Worth noting for this clonotype: Its target is unknown.

The receptor comes from a young man who had mild COVID-19 (a few samples of this study predate the infection). Cell type and time point are not known. Sequencing input: PBMCs or a T cell subset sorted from them (not recorded which). This rearrangement joins TRBV7-9 to TRBJ2-2; the match to TRBD1 covers 8 bases. CDR3 protein: CASSPGQGHTGELFF. The CDR3 nucleotides read TGTGCCAGCAGCCCAGGACAGGGACACACCGGGGAGCTGTTTTTT.